This T cell receptor beta chain originates from a study of cytomegalovirus exposure and HLA in healthy donors. Unmatched junction bases numbered 14, after V lost 4 bases and J lost 8 bases. The germline gives CDR1 ENHRY, CDR2 SYGVKD. The CDR3 runs 16 residues. Points from the study as a whole: According to reports, the classifier identified cytomegalovirus status with high specificity and sensitivity.

On this clone itself: No antigen is known for it.

Only in-frame clones appear in the TCRdb table, and some are missing; sequencing was by immunoSEQ multiplex PCR. The sample records 200,000 to 300,000 clones, less than 95% being singletons. The sequenced sample consisted of PBMCs. This TCR was sampled from a woman aged 30 to 39 in good health and CMV-seronegative. The chain is built from TRBV10-3 and TRBJ2-1; TRBD2 aligns across 7 bases. The CDR3 nucleotides are TGTGCCATCAGTGTAGGTCGTCCCATGGGGGGGGATGAGCAGTTCTTC. As protein: CAISVGRPMGGDEQFF.